This paragraph covers one T cell receptor beta chain sequence. Antigen unknown. V lost 6 bases and J lost 3; bases outside the gene matches: 3. The CDR3 is 13 amino acids. The PCR made use of 60 Vbeta and 13 Jbeta primers. This table comes from immunoSEQ multiplex PCR, and its TCRdb copy is limited to in-frame clones, with some not included. Of roughly 200,000 clones in the sample, more than 65% were seen once. The data were taken from a study of cytomegalovirus exposure and HLA in healthy donors. Study conclusions and caveats: In a later analysis, donors in an Asian-associated ancestry cluster reportedly had fewer N-insertions in productive TCRs than the cohort mean.

The source of this sequence is a female donor in good health and CMV-seronegative. The rearrangement joins TRBV23-1 to TRBJ1-2, with TRBD1 identical over 8 bases. TRBV23-1 carries the ORF label, with uncertain function. Sequencing was performed on PBMCs. This chain's CDR3 is CASSQDRDYGYTF. The CDR3 DNA sequence: TGCGCCAGCAGCCAGGACAGGGACTATGGCTACACCTTC.